These 18 T cell receptor beta chains originate from one sample sequenced in a study of T-cell memory formation after mild COVID-19. TCRdb itself ran the 5' RACE reads through MiXCR, one entry per CDR3 protein. The sample comprises nearly 200,000 distinct CDR3 sequences, around 19% of which are singletons, and around 2.4% rests with the top ten. The sequencing input was PBMCs or a T cell subset sorted from them (not recorded which). These receptors were taken from an adult woman who had mild COVID-19 (a few samples of this study predate the infection). Cell type and time point are not known.

This rearrangement joins TRBV6-5 to TRBJ2-1; 12 nucleotides line up with TRBD2. CDR1 is MNHEY and CDR2 is SVGAGI in the germline V gene. CDR3 length: 16 amino acids. V was clipped by 6 bases and J by 4 bases; unmatched bases: 7. The CDR3 region has the DNA TGTGCCAGCAGGACTAGCGGGGGTGCCGGGTACAATGAGCAGTTCTTC. The encoded protein is CASRTSGGAGYNEQFF.

Written as DNA, the CDR3 is TGTGCCACCAGTGAGCAGAGCTCTGGGGCCAACGTCCTGACTTTC. Encoded protein: CATSEQSSGANVLTF. The chain uses TRBV24-1 and TRBJ2-6; D is undetermined. The CDR3 runs 15 residues. Germline V gene lookup returns CDR1 KGHDR and CDR2 SFDVKD. Deletions cut 4 bases from V and 0 bases from J, with 6 bases between.

CDR3 bases: TGTGCCAGCAGCCAGCTTGGGGGTAATGAGCAGTTCTTC. Translated, it gives CASSQLGGNEQFF. The genes are TRBV4-2 and TRBJ2-1; perhaps D is TRBD1 or TRBD2 (5 bases each). Germline V gene lookup returns CDR1 LGHNA and CDR2 YNFKEQ. CDR3 length: 13 amino acids. Between the trimmed V and J ends, which lost 3 bases and 7 bases, there was a span of 10 bases.

This clonotype was seen a few times. V is TRBV7-2 and J is TRBJ2-1; TRBD2 matches at 7 bases. Trimming removed 5 bases from V and 5 bases from J; junction bases left unmatched: 12. The CDR3 is made up of 16 amino acids. Germline values: CDR1 SGHTA, CDR2 FQGNSA. CDR3 sequence: CASSPMGTTQHNEQFF. CDR3 nucleotide sequence: TGTGCCAGCAGCCCGATGGGGACTACGCAGCACAATGAGCAGTTCTTC.

The chain carries TRBV3-1 and TRBJ1-2; no definite D call. The CDR3 covers 14 residues. Trimming removed 5 bases from V and 4 bases from J, with 14 bases in between. The germline gives CDR1 LGHDT, CDR2 YNNKEL (reference sequence). As DNA, the CDR3 is TGTGCCAGCAGCTTCGTCGGGTCCCCCTATGGCTACACCTTC. This translates into CASSFVGSPYGYTF.

The chain recombines TRBV19 with TRBJ2-7; tentative D call: TRBD2 (5 bases). The CDR3 runs to 16 residues. Germline loops: CDR1 LNHDA, CDR2 SQIVND (reference sequence). Trimming pared 3 bases from V and 0 bases from J, leaving 15 bases between. CDR3 sequence: CASSMQSGVGSYEQYF. CDR3 bases: TGTGCCAGTAGTATGCAATCCGGGGTTGGCTCCTACGAGCAGTACTTC.

The chain uses TRBV20-1 and TRBJ2-7; unclear D gene. Germline CDR1 and CDR2: DFQATT and SNEGSKA (reference sequence). This CDR3 is 15 amino acids long. V gave up 0 bases and J gave up 6 bases, with 18 bases separating them. The CDR3 nucleotides are TGCAGTGCTAGAGATGTGGGGAAGGGTGGGCTCGAGCAGTACTTC. This translates into CSARDVGKGGLEQYF.

This clonotype was detected a few times. The chain is built from TRBV20-1 and TRBJ1-5; D is perhaps TRBD1 (6 bases). The V and J ends lost 0 bases and 1 base respectively, with 10 bases between them. This CDR3 spans 15 amino acids. CDR1 and CDR2 from the germline V gene are DFQATT and SNEGSKA (reference sequence). The CDR3 DNA sequence: TGCAGTGCTAGAGACGTTACAGGGAGCAATCAGCCCCAGCATTTT. Protein product: CSARDVTGSNQPQHF.

This clonotype was counted only a few times. The CDR3 reads CASSYSGSPRNEQFF. As DNA, the CDR3 is TGTGCCAGCAGCTATAGCGGGAGCCCCCGCAATGAGCAGTTCTTC. This chain connects TRBV7-8 to TRBJ2-1; 9 bases are a match to TRBD2. CDR1 and CDR2 from the germline V gene are SGHVS and FQNEAQ. Unmatched junction bases numbered 7, after V lost 4 bases and J lost 6 bases. The CDR3 is 15 residues long.

V gene TRBV5-6 combines with J gene TRBJ1-2; weak D call: TRBD1 (6 bases). V lost 0 bases, J lost 4 bases, and 13 bases lay in between. This CDR3 region has 15 residues. Germline values: CDR1 SGHDT, CDR2 YYEEEE. This CDR3 is CASSLEGGPSYGYTF. CDR3 nucleotides: TGTGCCAGCAGCTTGGAGGGGGGGCCGAGCTATGGCTACACCTTC.

This clonotype was counted between two and nine times. The chain joins TRBV7-9 to TRBJ2-1, with 9 bases aligning to TRBD2. CDR1 SEHNR and CDR2 FQNEAQ come from the germline V gene (reference sequence). After removal of 0 bases from V and 6 bases from J, the junction contained 3 bases not matched to a gene. This CDR3 comprises 15 residues. As DNA, the CDR3 is TGTGCCAGCAGCTTAGCGTTACTAGCGGGCAATGAGCAGTTCTTC. The encoded protein is CASSLALLAGNEQFF.

This chain joins TRBV12-3 or TRBV12-4 and TRBJ1-6; D gene ambiguous. V was trimmed by 3 bases and J by 4 bases, leaving 13 bases between them. The CDR3 length is 16 residues. Here the CDR3 reads CASSFWDPTYNSPLHF. The CDR3 nucleotides read TGTGCCAGCAGTTTTTGGGATCCCACTTATAATTCACCCCTCCACTTT.

The V call is TRBV24-1, the J call TRBJ2-2, with TRBD1 identical over 11 bases. The CDR3 length is 16 residues. The V gene end was trimmed by 3 bases and the J gene end by 4 bases; junction bases not matched to a gene: 3. Germline CDR1 reads KGHDR; CDR2 reads SFDVKD. CDR3 DNA: TGTGCCACCAGTGATCCGGGGACAGGGGGCACCGGGGAGCTGTTTTTT. As protein: CATSDPGTGGTGELFF.

The table lists this clonotype with many counts. The V and J genes are TRBV7-2 and TRBJ2-1, with D uncertain. The CDR3 totals 16 residues. CDR1 and CDR2 from the germline V gene are SGHTA and FQGNSA. Deletions cut 5 bases from V and 3 bases from J, with 17 bases between. The CDR3 nucleotides read TGTGCCAGCAGCCCAGCTTTGAGCCTACTCTACAATGAGCAGTTCTTC. Its translation: CASSPALSLLYNEQFF.

This clonotype was picked up a small number of times. The chain has TRBV2 and TRBJ2-4; 10 bases map to TRBD2. Germline-derived CDR1 and CDR2 are SNHLY and FYNNEI. The ends lost 7 bases at V and 7 bases at J; junction bases unmatched: 10. This CDR3 spans 15 amino acids. The CDR3: CASTRERGGLNIQYF. The CDR3 region has the DNA TGTGCCAGCACCCGGGAGCGGGGGGGCTTGAACATTCAGTACTTC.

This clonotype was detected only a few times. This chain uses TRBV5-1 with TRBJ1-4; the D gene is possibly TRBD1 (6 bases). This CDR3 contains 16 residues. V dropped 0 bases and J dropped 0 bases, with 9 bases sitting between them. CDR1 is SGHRS and CDR2 is YFSETQ in the germline V gene. CDR3 sequence (DNA): TGCGCCAGCAGCTTGGGGGGGCTCCCAACTAATGAAAAACTGTTTTTT. Its protein is CASSLGGLPTNEKLFF.

This clonotype has just a few counts. The chain employs TRBV20-1 and TRBJ2-7, with TRBD2 matching 9 bases. J gave up 0 bases and V 5 bases, and 5 bases lay outside the gene matches. CDR3 size: 14 residues. Germline CDR1 and CDR2: DFQATT and SNEGSKA (reference sequence). The CDR3 here is CSAELAGRSYEQYF. CDR3 sequence (DNA): TGCAGTGCTGAACTAGCGGGTCGCTCCTACGAGCAGTACTTC.

This clonotype has more than one count but fewer than ten. CDR3 loop: CASSVSGWGATNEKLFF. In DNA form, the CDR3 reads TGTGCCAGCAGTGTTAGCGGCTGGGGAGCAACTAATGAAAAACTGTTTTTT. The J gene is TRBJ1-4, the V gene TRBV6-1; D gene unclear. Germline values: CDR1 MNHNS, CDR2 SASEGT. This CDR3 is built from 17 residues. Trimming cost V 4 bases and J 0 bases, with 15 bases left between them.